The T cell receptor beta chain described here comes from a study of CD8+ T cells in alopecia areata. The overall study: Tofacitinib administration to treated patients was oral, at 5 to 10 mg twice daily.

Study outcomes and limitations: Scalp data also include sequences from resident alphabeta T cells of normal skin.

Notes on this clone: Its specificity is not known.

TCR sequencing used cDNA made by reverse transcription of extracted RNA. Data came from immunoSEQ multiplex PCR; TCRdb stores just in-frame clones and leaves some out. The sample records more than 200,000 clones, roughly two thirds being singletons. This clonotype originated in a human donor with alopecia areata. Sequenced here: CD4+ T cells sorted from blood, sampled at week 0.

The CDR3 bases are TGTGCCAGCAGCGTTGGGTATATGAACACTGAAGCTTTCTTT. This encodes CASSVGYMNTEAFF. The V call is TRBV9, the J call TRBJ1-1; D is uncertain. The germline gives CDR1 SGDLS, CDR2 YYNGEE. The CDR3 runs 14 residues. The V end lost 2 bases, the J end lost 0 bases, and 8 bases lay between the germline ends.